A selection of T cell receptor beta chains follows, all from one sample in a study of blood T cell repertoires in COVID-19. The assay was immunoSEQ multiplex PCR, and TCRdb's table has in-frame clones only and misses some. The repertoire holds 650,000 to 800,000 clones, approximately 90% seen once, with over 0.2% in the top ten. Sample: peripheral blood. These receptors were obtained from a woman younger than 30 with acute or convalescent COVID-19. Each CDR3 is given without its conserved first and last residue. Fields, in order: V gene, clone size, J gene, CDR3 protein. Size tells how often a clone was seen (once, few, many) or the class of an expanded clone, and some rows leave it out.

TRBV5-8	NA	TRBJ1-2	ASSFRLTGQVSNYGYT
TRBV9	NA	TRBJ2-2	ASSVWGAVGPGELF
TRBV19	NA	TRBJ2-7	ASSIIKGISYEQY
TRBV19	NA	TRBJ2-2	ASLGLVDTGELF
TRBV7-9	NA	TRBJ1-2	ASSLVEGTYGYT
TRBV7-9	NA	TRBJ2-7	ANLRSEQY
TRBV7-9	NA	TRBJ1-3	ATNSGVRQHNSGNTIY
TRBV3-1/TRBV3-2	NA	TRBJ1-2	ASSHPGTGRLT
TRBV6-5	few	TRBJ1-2	ASSPDSYYGYT
TRBV5-1	NA	TRBJ1-1	ASSQGTGAF
TRBV5-1	NA	TRBJ2-2	ASRKTGTGVNTGELF
TRBV5-5	few	TRBJ2-7	ASSFSGTGSYEQY
TRBV19	few	TRBJ1-1	ASRGWTGGTEAF
TRBV2	NA	TRBJ1-5	ASSETGPDQPQH
TRBV11-2	NA	TRBJ2-7	ASTPPGLAGGLR
TRBV5-1	NA	TRBJ1-2	ASSEGQAYGYT
TRBV30	NA	TRBJ2-7	AWSTLSTGAYEQY
TRBV9	NA	TRBJ2-5	ASMGGLAVYQETQY
TRBV3-1/TRBV3-2	NA	TRBJ1-2	ASSQDTGRGLGYT